This T cell receptor (beta chain) was captured in a study of blood T cell repertoires in COVID-19. Turning to the study itself: Collection of acute and convalescent COVID-19 samples took place in the United States, Italy and Spain. T cells, B-cell-depleted T cells, or PBMCs supplied cDNA or gDNA.

Trimming removed 4 bases from V and 0 bases from J, with 13 bases in between. This CDR3 comprises 15 residues. The germline V gene encodes CDR1 SGHRS and CDR2 YFSETQ. Authors' analysis steps: Amplification with reference gene primers provided the estimates of nucleated cell counts. Using immunoSEQ multiplex PCR, the repertoire was profiled, and TCRdb retains in-frame clones only, with some absent. V, J and clone size derive from that table, while D and trimming were established from the DNA sequence. The table has 280,000 or so clones, approximately 83% seen once. This chain links TRBV5-1 with TRBJ1-1, with a tentative D call TRBD1 (6 bases). The sample consisted of peripheral blood. The receptor's source is a young woman who had recovered from COVID-19. The CDR3 sequence: CASSPDQGMNTEAFF. The CDR3 DNA is TGCGCCAGCAGCCCGGACCAGGGGATGAACACTGAAGCTTTCTTT.